These 11 T cell receptor beta chains share one sample of origin, sequenced in a study of shared clonotypes between healthy human individuals. CD45RO-negative cells were positively selected for CCR7, leaving out terminally differentiated effector memory CD45RA+ cells. Clones were sequenced by immunoSEQ multiplex PCR, and TCRdb holds only the in-frame ones, with some missing. This table has roughly 850,000 clones, 95% to 97% appearing once. The sample was naive CD8+ T cells sorted from blood. These TCRs come from a man younger than 40 in good health.

The CDR3 bases are TGTGCCAGCAGCTTAGGACTAGCAAGCTATGAGCAGTTCTTC. It is translated as CASSLGLASYEQFF. V usage is TRBV9 and J usage is TRBJ2-1; 8 bases fit TRBD2. V lost 4 bases, J lost 8 bases, and 8 bases stayed unmatched. The CDR3 has 14 amino acids. CDR1 is SGDLS and CDR2 is YYNGEE in the germline V gene.

Remarks on this clone: The sample holds other DNA sequences that translate to the same CDR3. This sequence joins TRBV19 and TRBJ1-1; no clear D. V lost 3 bases and J lost 2, with 7 bases in between. The CDR3 is 13 residues long. Germline assignment: CDR1 LNHDA and CDR2 SQIVND (reference sequence). The CDR3 DNA reads TGTGCCAGTAGTATGGTTCGAAACACTGAAGCTTTCTTT. As protein: CASSMVRNTEAFF.

The gene calls are TRBV15 and TRBJ2-3; 8 bases agree with TRBD2. The CDR3 runs to 15 residues. V trimming: 1 base; J trimming: 3 bases; junction bases outside the gene matches: 3. In germline, CDR1 is LNHNV, CDR2 YYDKDF (reference sequence). CDR3 amino acids: CATSRVGGRTDTQYF. The CDR3 DNA is TGTGCCACCAGCAGAGTGGGCGGGAGGACAGATACGCAGTATTTT.

The chain is built from TRBV28 and TRBJ1-5; TRBD1 agrees at 7 bases. This CDR3 has 15 amino acids. V trimming: 2 bases; J trimming: 2 bases; junction bases outside the gene matches: 3. Germline V gene lookup returns CDR1 MDHEN and CDR2 SYDVKM. The CDR3 nucleotides read TGTGCCAGCAGTTTACGACAGGGAGGCAATCAGCCCCAGCATTTT. Protein sequence: CASSLRQGGNQPQHF. Drawing the rest from reference TRBV28 and TRBJ1-5, the complete variable domain is DVKVTQSSRYLVKRTGEKVFLECVQDMDHENMFWYRQDPGLGLRLIYFSYDVKMKEKGDIPEGYSVSREKKERFSLILESASTNQTSMYLCASSLRQGGNQPQHFGDGTRLSIL.

The chain couples TRBV29-1 to TRBJ2-2, with no clear D. This CDR3 has 13 amino acids. Germline V gene sequence: CDR1 SQVTM, CDR2 ANQGSEA. V was pared by 5 bases and J by 0 bases, with 7 bases between. The CDR3 spells CSVWDANTGELFF. The DNA for the CDR3 is TGCAGCGTTTGGGATGCGAACACCGGGGAGCTGTTTTTT.

The V gene is TRBV2, the J gene TRBJ2-1; D unresolved. V lost 7 bases to trimming and J lost 8 bases, with 18 bases between them. Germline V gene sequence: CDR1 SNHLY, CDR2 FYNNEI. This CDR3 spans 14 amino acids. DNA for the CDR3: TGTGCCAGCACCCCCAGACTCGATGTCGATGAGCAGTTCTTC. Amino acid sequence: CASTPRLDVDEQFF.

The chain couples TRBV5-5 to TRBJ2-1; D gene uncertain. Germline CDR1 reads SGHKS; CDR2 reads YYEKEE (reference sequence). CDR3 size: 19 residues. V was shortened by 4 bases and J by 3 bases, with 26 bases between the two germline ends. The CDR3 region is CASSPKHPQDLFNYNEQFF. The CDR3 DNA follows: TGTGCCAGCAGCCCTAAACATCCACAAGACCTCTTTAACTACAATGAGCAGTTCTTC. Using reference TRBV5-5 and TRBJ2-1 for the parts outside the CDR3, the full variable domain is DAGVTQSPTHLIKTRGQQVTLRCSPISGHKSVSWYQQVLGQGPQFIFQYYEKEERGRGNFPDRFSARQFPNYSSELNVNALLLGDSALYLCASSPKHPQDLFNYNEQFFGPGTRLTVL.

The chain joins TRBV27 to TRBJ2-7; either TRBD1 or TRBD2 may supply D (5 bases each). This CDR3 is built from 14 residues. Germline V gives CDR1 MNHEY, CDR2 SMNVEV (reference sequence). V was pared by 5 bases and J by 6 bases, with 17 bases between. The CDR3 here is CASSPTTFGGEQYF. As DNA, the CDR3 is TGTGCCAGCAGTCCTACAACGTTTGGGGGCGAGCAGTACTTC.

As for this clone: The germline gene is not matched at one end of the junction; a read error may be the cause. V gene TRBV5-6 combines with J gene TRBJ2-1; D call uncertain. Per the germline V gene, CDR1 is SGHDT and CDR2 is YYEEEE. The CDR3 totals 14 residues. This CDR3 reads CASTLETVLNEQFF. DNA for the CDR3: TGTGCCAGCACCTTGGAGACCGTTCTCAATGAGCAGTTCTTC.

The chain has TRBV7-9 and TRBJ2-7; either TRBD1 or TRBD2 may fit D (5 bases each). Between the trimmed V and J ends, which lost 5 bases and 0 bases, there was a span of 11 bases. The CDR3 spans 14 residues. Germline V gene sequence: CDR1 SEHNR, CDR2 FQNEAQ (reference sequence). The CDR3: CASSRDGSSYEQYF. The CDR3 coding sequence is TGTGCCAGCAGCCGGGACGGCAGCTCCTACGAGCAGTACTTC.

The chain carries TRBV28 and TRBJ2-3, with TRBD2 identical over 9 bases. This CDR3 has 16 amino acids. The germline gives CDR1 MDHEN, CDR2 SYDVKM. J lost 5 bases, V lost 1 base, and 7 bases had no gene match. The CDR3 DNA reads TGTGCCAGCAGTTTATATGGCGGGAGGGCGGGAGATACGCAGTATTTT. It codes for CASSLYGGRAGDTQYF.